The clone carrying this T cell receptor beta chain was seen a handful of times. What it recognizes is unknown. V was trimmed by 0 bases and J by 0 bases, leaving 12 bases between them. The CDR3 runs to 16 residues. Per the germline V gene, CDR1 is GTSNPN and CDR2 is SVGIG (reference sequence). This record comes from a study of beta chain features in type 1 diabetes. General study findings and limits: Type 1 diabetes patients had TCRB CDR3s that were shorter (moderately but significantly so) in all four CD4+ subsets.

Expressed TCRB transcripts got sequenced, as all isolated RNA was reverse transcribed. Measured with immunoSEQ multiplex PCR; TCRdb has only the in-frame clones, and not every one. Here the sample spans some 200,000 clones, 16% being singletons. This sequence was found in a man aged 25-45 years with type 1 diabetes. Sample: naive CD4+ T cells from blood. This rearrangement joins TRBV30 to TRBJ1-5; D may be TRBD1 (6 bases). CDR3 residues: CAWSVGGGASNQPQHF. The CDR3 DNA is TGTGCCTGGAGTGTAGGAGGGGGTGCTAGCAATCAGCCCCAGCATTTT.